This TCR beta chain stems from a study of cytomegalovirus exposure and HLA in healthy donors. Broader study findings: Specific recognition of CMV antigens was confirmed in vitro for three chains (all CMV-associated). For cytomegalovirus status, the classifier reportedly gave diagnoses with high specificity and sensitivity.

With 60 Vbeta and 13 Jbeta primers, the PCR was carried out. The table came from immunoSEQ multiplex PCR; TCRdb's copy has only in-frame clones and leaves some out. The sample lists about 130,000 clones; 70% to 80% were seen once. The junction had 6 bases not matched to a gene; V was cut back by 6 bases and J by 3 bases. The germline gives CDR1 SNHLY, CDR2 FYNNEI. This CDR3 has 14 amino acids. A word on this clone: Its antigen is unknown.

The chain has TRBV2 and TRBJ2-7; 9 nucleotides match TRBD2. The sample taken for sequencing was PBMCs. The receptor was derived from a man under 40 in good health and CMV-seronegative. CDR3 amino acids: CASRWTSAVYEQYF. CDR3 DNA sequence: TGTGCCAGCAGATGGACTAGCGCCGTCTACGAGCAGTACTTC. Filled out from reference TRBV2 and TRBJ2-7, the complete variable domain reads EPEVTQTPSHQVTQMGQEVILRCVPISNHLYFYWYRQILGQKVEFLVSFYNNEISEKSEIFDDQFSVERPDGSNFTLKIRSTKLEDSAMYFCASRWTSAVYEQYFGPGTRLTVT.